This T cell receptor (beta chain) was profiled in a study of blood T cell repertoires in COVID-19. The CDR3 runs to 17 residues. After removal of 4 bases from V and 2 bases from J, the junction contained 11 bases not matched to a gene. Germline-derived CDR1 and CDR2 are LGHDT and YNNKEL (reference sequence). Repertoires were generated with immunoSEQ multiplex PCR, while TCRdb's copy carries only in-frame clones and drops some. Of about 220,000 clones in the sample, roughly 80% were seen once. V is TRBV3-1 (or the pseudogene TRBV3-2) and J is TRBJ2-3; 8 bases are shared with TRBD2. Material for sequencing was peripheral blood. The sequence was collected from a man aged 25 to 45 with active or convalescent COVID-19. The CDR3: CASSRTGGAEVTDTQYF. In DNA, the CDR3 is TGTGCCAGCAGCCGCACCGGGGGGGCCGAGGTCACAGATACGCAGTATTTT.